These 20 T cell receptor beta chains originate from one sample sequenced in a study of T cells in Graves' hyperthyroidism and ophthalmopathy. TCR beta CDR3 regions were amplified from RNA transcripts. A first-round RT-PCR of the TCR CDR3 used the HTBI primer set. One entry per CDR3 protein, called by TCRdb with MiXCR from the multiplex PCR reads. The sample contains fewer than 700,000 distinct CDR3 sequences, 15% to 20% of which appear only once. Sequences were obtained from blood. The origin of the receptors is a woman aged 18 to 35 with Graves' ophthalmopathy.

Turning to this clonotype: A read error is possible here, since a much larger clone lies one base away. The chain joins TRBV30 to TRBJ2-5; 9 nucleotides match TRBD2. The length of the CDR3 is 12 residues. With V trimmed by 8 bases and J by 3 bases, 4 bases remained unmatched. Germline V gene lookup returns CDR1 GTSNPN and CDR2 SVGIG (reference sequence). In nucleotides, the CDR3 is TGTGCCCATGGCGGGGGGGAAGAGACCCAGTACTTC. Its protein is CAHGGGEETQYF.

This clonotype was seen repeatedly, ten times or more. The chain joins TRBV6-1 to TRBJ1-6; a possible D gene is TRBD1 (6 bases). V lost 5 bases and J 7 bases, leaving 15 bases between the germline ends. The length of the CDR3 is 15 residues. Germline V gene sequence: CDR1 MNHNS, CDR2 SASEGT. The chain's CDR3 is CASSPRGARNSPLHF. The CDR3 bases are TGTGCCAGCAGTCCCAGGGGTGCAAGGAATTCACCCCTCCACTTT.

There are a few counts of this clonotype. The gene calls are TRBV29-1 and TRBJ2-7; TRBD2 matches 14 bases. The junction had 7 bases not matched to a gene; V was cut back by 3 bases and J by 0 bases. This CDR3 has 17 residues. Germline V gene sequence: CDR1 SQVTM, CDR2 ANQGSEA. The CDR3 region has the DNA TGCAGCGTTGAGGGACTAGCGGGGGCCCTGAGCTCCTACGAGCAGTACTTC. Encoded protein: CSVEGLAGALSSYEQYF.

The rearrangement joins TRBV11-3 to TRBJ2-1, with 9 bases fitting TRBD2. Germline V gives CDR1 SGHNT, CDR2 YENEEA. V lost 5 bases to trimming and J lost 3 bases; unmatched junction nucleotides: 8. This CDR3 contains 16 residues. CDR3 sequence: CASSPHSGGDYNEQFF. In DNA form, the CDR3 reads TGTGCCAGCAGCCCCCATAGCGGGGGCGACTACAATGAGCAGTTCTTC.

The V and J genes are TRBV5-1 and TRBJ1-2, with 10 bases that match TRBD1. Germline V gives CDR1 SGHRS, CDR2 YFSETQ. There are 14 residues in the CDR3. The J segment lost 4 bases and the V segment lost 4 bases, leaving 4 bases of the junction unmatched. The chain's CDR3 is CASSPGQGFYGYTF. In nucleotides, the CDR3 is TGCGCCAGCAGCCCGGGACAGGGGTTCTATGGCTACACCTTC.

This clonotype was counted a few times. The rearrangement links TRBV7-8 to TRBJ2-1, with D possibly TRBD1 on 6 matching bases. Trimming removed 2 bases at V and 8 bases at J, with 10 bases between. Germline CDR1 SGHVS, CDR2 FQNEAQ. The CDR3 contains 13 residues. CDR3 sequence reads: CASSLPQGHEQFF. CDR3 bases: TGTGCCAGCAGCTTACCACAGGGCCATGAGCAGTTCTTC.

This clonotype was observed many times. The chain carries TRBV9 and TRBJ1-2; D remains ambiguous. The germline V gene has CDR1 SGDLS and CDR2 YYNGEE. V lost 3 bases to trimming and J lost 2 bases, with 5 bases between them. The length of the CDR3 is 12 residues. The CDR3 bases are TGTGCCAGCAGCGCCCACAACTATGGCTACACCTTC. Translating it yields CASSAHNYGYTF.

With regard to this clonotype: Without the conserved terminal phenylalanine or tryptophan, this CDR3 likely stems from a read error. The CDR3 sequence is CASRPGAGTVYEQYL. CDR3 coding DNA: TGTGCCAGCAGACCGGGTGCTGGGACAGTCTACGAGCAGTACCTC. The chain employs TRBV27 and TRBJ2-7; 7 bases match TRBD1. This CDR3 has 15 residues. CDR1 and CDR2 from the germline V gene are MNHEY and SMNVEV (reference sequence). V was clipped by 6 bases and J by 3 bases; unmatched bases: 11.

The table lists this clonotype with many counts. The V gene is TRBV28, the J gene TRBJ1-5; 11 nucleotides match TRBD1. V shed 3 bases, J shed 0 bases, and the junction held 7 bases outside the gene matches. The CDR3 extends over 18 amino acids. Per germline, CDR1 MDHEN and CDR2 SYDVKM. The CDR3 nucleotides read TGTGCCAGCAGTTTTAGAGGACAGGGGGCCATTAGCAATCAGCCCCAGCATTTT. It encodes CASSFRGQGAISNQPQHF.

This clonotype was seen a few times. The chain carries TRBV27 and TRBJ1-6, with TRBD1 as a possible D gene (5 bases). The CDR3 is made up of 14 amino acids. The V end was cut by 0 bases, the J end by 10 bases, with 10 bases between. Germline V gene sequence: CDR1 MNHEY, CDR2 SMNVEV (reference sequence). The CDR3 region is CASSLSNRFSPLHF. The CDR3 DNA reads as TGTGCCAGCAGTTTATCGAACAGGTTCTCACCCCTCCACTTT.

This clonotype appeared many times. This chain uses TRBV18 with TRBJ1-2; unclear D gene. Germline V gene lookup returns CDR1 KGHSH and CDR2 LQKENI. The CDR3 covers 13 residues. Trimming stripped 3 bases from V and 1 base from J, with 6 bases between. As DNA, the CDR3 is TGTGCCAGCTCACCTGAACTTAACTATGGCTACACCTTC. Translating gives CASSPELNYGYTF.

The chain uses TRBV5-1 and TRBJ2-1, with D maybe TRBD1 (5 bases). Between the trimmed V and J ends, which lost 0 bases and 8 bases, there was a span of 12 bases. The germline V gene has CDR1 SGHRS and CDR2 YFSETQ. CDR3 size: 14 residues. CDR3 DNA: TGCGCCAGCAGCTTGGCCTCAGGGTTCGATGAGCAGTTCTTC. Residues: CASSLASGFDEQFF.

Ten or more counts support this clonotype. V and J are TRBV7-3 and TRBJ1-1; 9 positions match TRBD1. CDR1 and CDR2 from the germline V gene are SGHTA and FQGTGA. The CDR3 is 14 residues long. V trimming: 3 bases; J trimming: 4 bases; junction bases outside the gene matches: 3. CDR3 loop: CASSLDRGGTEAFF. The CDR3 region has the DNA TGTGCCAGCAGCTTGGACAGGGGAGGCACTGAAGCTTTCTTT.

This clonotype has more than one count but fewer than ten. The chain employs TRBV27 and TRBJ1-6, with 7 positions matching TRBD1. The junction had 8 bases not matched to a gene; V was cut back by 5 bases and J by 7 bases. CDR1 and CDR2 from the germline V gene are MNHEY and SMNVEV (reference sequence). CDR3 length: 15 residues. CDR3 sequence reads: CASSRVRGNNSPLHF. In nucleotides, the CDR3 is TGTGCCAGCAGTCGTGTCAGGGGGAACAATTCACCCCTCCACTTT.

The gene calls are TRBV5-1 and TRBJ1-2; D is unclear. The CDR3 has 13 residues. Trimming pared 0 bases from V and 5 bases from J, leaving 8 bases between. The germline CDR1 and CDR2 sequences are SGHRS and YFSETQ. CDR3 in DNA: TGCGCCAGCAGCTTGGATGTGGCGTATGGCTACACCTTC. Protein product: CASSLDVAYGYTF.

The chain joins TRBV6-9 to TRBJ2-2; 12 nucleotides agree with TRBD1. This CDR3 comprises 19 residues. Germline assignment: CDR1 MNHGY and CDR2 SVAAGI. Trimming cost V 3 bases and J 7 bases; bases outside gene matches: 15. The CDR3 bases are TGTGCCAGCAGTTACTTGGACCCCGGGACAGGGGGCCTAGGCGGGGAGCTGTTTTTT. Translating it yields CASSYLDPGTGGLGGELFF.

This sequence joins TRBV2 and TRBJ1-1; D remains ambiguous. The CDR3 loop spans 15 amino acids. V dropped 4 bases and J dropped 0 bases, with 12 bases sitting between them. The germline V gene encodes CDR1 SNHLY and CDR2 FYNNEI. CDR3 bases: TGTGCCAGCAGTGCACTACCGAGTTTGAACACTGAAGCTTTCTTT. Its translation: CASSALPSLNTEAFF.

The rearrangement joins TRBV28 to TRBJ1-6; the D is unclear. Germline V gives CDR1 MDHEN, CDR2 SYDVKM. The CDR3 extends over 14 amino acids. V shed 3 bases and J shed 5 bases, with 8 bases lying between them. This CDR3 reads CASSFRGNNSPLHF. The CDR3 region has the DNA TGTGCCAGCAGTTTTCGAGGGAATAATTCACCCCTCCACTTT.

The sample holds a few counts of this clonotype. The gene calls are TRBV28 and TRBJ1-3; D remains ambiguous. Germline V gene lookup returns CDR1 MDHEN and CDR2 SYDVKM. The CDR3 is made up of 16 amino acids. The ends were cut back, 3 bases at V and 0 bases at J, with 12 bases in the middle. The CDR3 DNA is TGTGCCAGCAGTTTGGACGGCAGCTTCTCTGGAAACACCATATATTTT. Translation gives CASSLDGSFSGNTIYF.

The chain joins TRBV7-2 to TRBJ1-5; D is unresolved. The CDR3 runs 17 residues. From germline, CDR1 is SGHTA and CDR2 FQGNSA. The V gene lost 1 base and the J gene lost 6 bases, with 19 bases spanning the gap. DNA of the CDR3: TGTGCCAGCAGCTTAGAACCCGGTGGGGTAAAAGGTCAGCCCCAGCATTTT. Its translation is CASSLEPGGVKGQPQHF. The full variable domain, completed using reference TRBV7-2 and TRBJ1-5, is GAGVSQSPSNKVTEKGKDVELRCDPISGHTALYWYRQSLGQGLEFLIYFQGNSAPDKSGLPSDRFSAERTGGSVSTLTIQRTQQEDSAVYLCASSLEPGGVKGQPQHFGDGTRLSIL.